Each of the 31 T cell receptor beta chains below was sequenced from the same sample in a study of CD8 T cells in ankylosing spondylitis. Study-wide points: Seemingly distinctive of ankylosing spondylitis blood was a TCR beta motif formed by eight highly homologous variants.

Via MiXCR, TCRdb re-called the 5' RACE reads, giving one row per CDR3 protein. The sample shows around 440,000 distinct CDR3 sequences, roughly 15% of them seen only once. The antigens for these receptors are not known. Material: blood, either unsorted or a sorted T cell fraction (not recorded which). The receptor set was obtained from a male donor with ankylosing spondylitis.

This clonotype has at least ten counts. The CDR3 here is CASSFDFNQPQHF. As DNA, the CDR3 is TGTGCCAGCAGTTTCGATTTCAATCAGCCCCAGCATTTT. V usage is TRBV12-3 or TRBV12-4 and J usage is TRBJ1-5; the D is unclear. This CDR3 comprises 13 residues. Trimming cost V 3 bases and J 3 bases, with 6 bases left between them.

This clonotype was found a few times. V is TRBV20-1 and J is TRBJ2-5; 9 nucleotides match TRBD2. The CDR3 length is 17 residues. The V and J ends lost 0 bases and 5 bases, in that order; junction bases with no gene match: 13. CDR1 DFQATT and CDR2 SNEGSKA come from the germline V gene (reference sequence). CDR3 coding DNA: TGCAGTGCTAGAGACCCGCGGGTTAGCGGGAGTAGGGAGACCCAGTACTTC. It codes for CSARDPRVSGSRETQYF.

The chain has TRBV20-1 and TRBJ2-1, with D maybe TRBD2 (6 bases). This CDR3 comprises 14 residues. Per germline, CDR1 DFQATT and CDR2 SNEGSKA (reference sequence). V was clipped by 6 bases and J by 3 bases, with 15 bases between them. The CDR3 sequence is CSAEGGWNYNEQFF. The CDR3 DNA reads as TGCAGTGCGGAGGGCGGGTGGAACTACAATGAGCAGTTCTTC.

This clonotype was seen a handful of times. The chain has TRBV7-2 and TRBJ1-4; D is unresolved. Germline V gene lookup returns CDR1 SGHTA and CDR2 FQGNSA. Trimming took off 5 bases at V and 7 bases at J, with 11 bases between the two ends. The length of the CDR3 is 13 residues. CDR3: CASSDRTGEKLFF. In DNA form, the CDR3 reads TGTGCCAGCAGCGACCGTACGGGTGAAAAACTGTTTTTT.

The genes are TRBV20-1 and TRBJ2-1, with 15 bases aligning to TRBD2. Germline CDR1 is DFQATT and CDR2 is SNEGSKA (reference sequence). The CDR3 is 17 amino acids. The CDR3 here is CSPRTSGGGSSYNEQFF. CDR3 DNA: TGCAGCCCTCGGACTAGCGGGGGGGGTAGCTCCTACAATGAGCAGTTCTTC.

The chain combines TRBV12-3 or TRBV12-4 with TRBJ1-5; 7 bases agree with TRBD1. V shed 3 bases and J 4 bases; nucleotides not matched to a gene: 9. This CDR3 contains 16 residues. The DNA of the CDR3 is TGTGCCAGCAGTTTGCTAGGGACAGCTGTAAATCAGCCCCAGCATTTT. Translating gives CASSLLGTAVNQPQHF.

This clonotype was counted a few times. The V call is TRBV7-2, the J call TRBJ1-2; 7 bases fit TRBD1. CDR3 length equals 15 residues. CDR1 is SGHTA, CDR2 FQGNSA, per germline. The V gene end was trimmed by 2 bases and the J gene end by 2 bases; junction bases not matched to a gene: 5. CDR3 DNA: TGTGCCAGCAGCTTAACCAGACAGGGAAACTATGGCTACACCTTC. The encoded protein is CASSLTRQGNYGYTF.

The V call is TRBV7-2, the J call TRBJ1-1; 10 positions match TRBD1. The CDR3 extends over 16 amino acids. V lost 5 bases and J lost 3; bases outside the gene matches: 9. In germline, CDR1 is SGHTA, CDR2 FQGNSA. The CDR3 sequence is CASSPMVGQGYTEAFF. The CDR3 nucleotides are TGTGCCAGCAGCCCCATGGTGGGACAGGGGTACACTGAAGCTTTCTTT.

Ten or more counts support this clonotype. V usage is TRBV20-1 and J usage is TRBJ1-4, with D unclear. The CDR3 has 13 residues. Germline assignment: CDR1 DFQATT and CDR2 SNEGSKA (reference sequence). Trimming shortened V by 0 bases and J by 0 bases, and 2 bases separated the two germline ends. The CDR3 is CSARDATNEKLFF. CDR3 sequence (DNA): TGCAGTGCTAGAGATGCAACTAATGAAAAACTGTTTTTT.

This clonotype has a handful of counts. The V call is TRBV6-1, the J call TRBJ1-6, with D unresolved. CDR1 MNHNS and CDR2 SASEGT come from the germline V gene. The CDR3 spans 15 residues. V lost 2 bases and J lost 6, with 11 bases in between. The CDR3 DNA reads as TGTGCCAGCAGTGAACTTGGAGCACTTAATTCACCCCTCCACTTT. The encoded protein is CASSELGALNSPLHF.

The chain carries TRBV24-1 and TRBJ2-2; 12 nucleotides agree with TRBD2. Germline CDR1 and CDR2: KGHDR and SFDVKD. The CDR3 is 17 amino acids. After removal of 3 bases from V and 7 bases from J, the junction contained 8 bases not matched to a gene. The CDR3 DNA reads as TGTGCCACCAGTGATCCCGTGACTAGCGGGAGCCGCGGGGAGCTGTTTTTT. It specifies CATSDPVTSGSRGELFF.

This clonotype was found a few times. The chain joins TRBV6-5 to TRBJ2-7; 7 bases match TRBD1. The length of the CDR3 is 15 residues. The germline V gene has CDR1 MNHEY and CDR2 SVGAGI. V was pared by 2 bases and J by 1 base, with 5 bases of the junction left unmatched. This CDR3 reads CASSYGQTGSYEQYF. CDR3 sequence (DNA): TGTGCCAGCAGTTACGGCCAGACAGGGTCCTACGAGCAGTACTTC.

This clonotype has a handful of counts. Written as DNA, the CDR3 is TGTGCCAGCTTAAGGGGACAGGGGATCTACAATGAGCAGTTCTTC. Translating gives CASLRGQGIYNEQFF. The gene calls are TRBV12-3 or TRBV12-4 and TRBJ2-1, with 10 nucleotides matching TRBD1. Trimming cost V 8 bases and J 3 bases; bases outside gene matches: 7. This CDR3 is 15 amino acids long.

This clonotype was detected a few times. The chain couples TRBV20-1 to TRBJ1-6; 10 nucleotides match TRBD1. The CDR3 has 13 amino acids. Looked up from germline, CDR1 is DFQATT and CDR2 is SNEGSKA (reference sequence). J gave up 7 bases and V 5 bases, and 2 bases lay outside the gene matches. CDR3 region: CSARDRGNSPLHF. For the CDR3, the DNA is TGCAGTGCTCGGGACAGGGGCAATTCACCCCTCCACTTT.

CDR3 amino acids: CASSPRDQIAKNIQYF. The CDR3 nucleotides are TGTGCCAGCAGCCCCCGGGACCAAATAGCCAAAAACATTCAGTACTTC. This rearrangement joins TRBV9 to TRBJ2-4, with D perhaps matching TRBD1 or TRBD2 (5 bases each). V shed 4 bases and J shed 0 bases, with 14 bases lying between them. The germline gives CDR1 SGDLS, CDR2 YYNGEE. This CDR3 spans 16 amino acids.

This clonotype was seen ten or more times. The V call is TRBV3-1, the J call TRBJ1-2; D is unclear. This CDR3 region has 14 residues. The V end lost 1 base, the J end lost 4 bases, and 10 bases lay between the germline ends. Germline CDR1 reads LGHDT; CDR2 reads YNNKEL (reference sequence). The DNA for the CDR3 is TGTGCCAGCAGCCAAGGGACGGCAAGCTATGGCTACACCTTC. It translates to CASSQGTASYGYTF.

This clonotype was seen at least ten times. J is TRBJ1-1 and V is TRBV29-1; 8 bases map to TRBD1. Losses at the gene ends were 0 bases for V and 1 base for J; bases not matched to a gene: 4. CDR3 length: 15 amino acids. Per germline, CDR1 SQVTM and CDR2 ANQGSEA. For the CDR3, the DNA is TGCAGCGTTGAAGATCCCACAGGGGGGAACACTGAAGCTTTCTTT. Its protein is CSVEDPTGGNTEAFF.

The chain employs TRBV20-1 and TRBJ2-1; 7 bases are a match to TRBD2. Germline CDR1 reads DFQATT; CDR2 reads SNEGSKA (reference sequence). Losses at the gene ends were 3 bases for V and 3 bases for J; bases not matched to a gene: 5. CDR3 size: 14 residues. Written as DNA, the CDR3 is TGCAGTGCTAGTCTGCGGGGGAGCTACAATGAGCAGTTCTTC. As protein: CSASLRGSYNEQFF.

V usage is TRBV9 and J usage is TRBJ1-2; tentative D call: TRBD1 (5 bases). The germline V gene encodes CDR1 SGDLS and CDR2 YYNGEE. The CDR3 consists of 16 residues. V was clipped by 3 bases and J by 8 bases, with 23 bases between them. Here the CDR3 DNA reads TGTGCCAGCAGCGGAGGGACCGACTTGGGTGCGTACGGCTACACCTTC. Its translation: CASSGGTDLGAYGYTF.

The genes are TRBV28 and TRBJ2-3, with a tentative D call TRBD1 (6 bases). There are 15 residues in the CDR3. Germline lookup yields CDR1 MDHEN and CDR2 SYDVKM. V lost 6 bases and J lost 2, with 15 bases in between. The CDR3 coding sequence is TGTGCCAGCAGCCCCCCTGGACAGCTCACAGATACGCAGTATTTT. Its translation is CASSPPGQLTDTQYF.

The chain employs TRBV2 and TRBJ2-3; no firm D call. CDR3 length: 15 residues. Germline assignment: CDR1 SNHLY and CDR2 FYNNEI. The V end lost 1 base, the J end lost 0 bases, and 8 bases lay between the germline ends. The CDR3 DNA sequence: TGTGCCAGCAGTGAAGGGGTCAAAAGCACAGATACGCAGTATTTT. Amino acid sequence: CASSEGVKSTDTQYF.

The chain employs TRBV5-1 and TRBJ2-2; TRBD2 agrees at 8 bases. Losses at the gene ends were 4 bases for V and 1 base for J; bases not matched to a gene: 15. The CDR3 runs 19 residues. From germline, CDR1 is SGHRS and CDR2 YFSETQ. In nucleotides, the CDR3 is TGCGCCAGCAGCCGGAGGGGAACTAGCGGCCTTGAGAACACCGGGGAGCTGTTTTTT. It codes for CASSRRGTSGLENTGELFF.

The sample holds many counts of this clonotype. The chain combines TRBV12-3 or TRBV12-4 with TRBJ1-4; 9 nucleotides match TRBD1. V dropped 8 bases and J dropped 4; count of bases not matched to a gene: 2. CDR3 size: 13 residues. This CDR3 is CASGQGFNEKLFF. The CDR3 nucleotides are TGTGCCAGCGGACAGGGGTTTAATGAAAAACTGTTTTTT.

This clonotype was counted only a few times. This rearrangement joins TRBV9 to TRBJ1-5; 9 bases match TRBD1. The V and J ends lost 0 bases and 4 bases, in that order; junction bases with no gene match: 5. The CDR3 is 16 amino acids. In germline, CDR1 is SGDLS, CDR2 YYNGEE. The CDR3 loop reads CASSVARDRDNQPQHF. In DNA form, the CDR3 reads TGTGCCAGCAGCGTAGCCCGGGACAGGGATAATCAGCCCCAGCATTTT.

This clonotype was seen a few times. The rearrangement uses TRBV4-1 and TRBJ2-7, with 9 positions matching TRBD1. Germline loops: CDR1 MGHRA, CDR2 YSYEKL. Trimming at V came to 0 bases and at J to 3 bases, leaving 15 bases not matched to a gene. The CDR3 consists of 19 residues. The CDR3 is CASSQDGPSKTGGLYEQYF. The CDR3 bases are TGCGCCAGCAGCCAAGATGGGCCTTCAAAGACAGGGGGGCTCTACGAGCAGTACTTC.

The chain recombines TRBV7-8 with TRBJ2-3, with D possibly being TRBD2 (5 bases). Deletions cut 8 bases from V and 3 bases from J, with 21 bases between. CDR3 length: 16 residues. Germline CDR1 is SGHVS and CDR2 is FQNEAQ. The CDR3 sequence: CASGTRVETTTDTQYF. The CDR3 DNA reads TGTGCCAGCGGAACAAGAGTGGAGACTACGACAGATACGCAGTATTTT.

CDR3 region: CASSSFEGDSSVQYF. CDR3 DNA: TGTGCCAGCAGTTCTTTTGAGGGGGATTCCTCCGTGCAGTACTTC. This sequence joins TRBV6-2 or TRBV6-3 and TRBJ2-7; D might be TRBD1 (6 bases). Trimming stripped 4 bases from V and 9 bases from J, with 22 bases between. CDR3 size: 15 residues. The germline gives CDR1 MNHEY, CDR2 SVGEGT.

The CDR3 DNA sequence: TGTGCCAGCAGCCGACTAGCGGGAGGGTCGGATACGCAGTATTTT. It translates to CASSRLAGGSDTQYF. The chain has TRBV25-1 and TRBJ2-3, with TRBD2 identical over 14 bases. CDR1 MGHDK and CDR2 SYGVNS come from the germline V gene. Losses at the gene ends were 6 bases for V and 6 bases for J; bases not matched to a gene: 5. There are 15 residues in the CDR3.

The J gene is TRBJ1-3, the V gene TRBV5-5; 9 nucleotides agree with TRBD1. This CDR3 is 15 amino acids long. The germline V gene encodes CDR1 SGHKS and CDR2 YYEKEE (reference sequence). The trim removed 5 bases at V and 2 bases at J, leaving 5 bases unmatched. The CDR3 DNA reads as TGTGCCAGCAGACCGGGGACAGGGCCTGGAAACACCATATATTTT. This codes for CASRPGTGPGNTIYF.

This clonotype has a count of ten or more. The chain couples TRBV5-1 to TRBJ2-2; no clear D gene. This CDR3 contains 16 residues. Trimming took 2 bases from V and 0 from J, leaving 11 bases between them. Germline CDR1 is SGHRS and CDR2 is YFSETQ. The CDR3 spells CASSFGSLTNTGELFF. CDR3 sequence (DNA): TGCGCCAGCAGCTTCGGTAGCCTTACGAACACCGGGGAGCTGTTTTTT.

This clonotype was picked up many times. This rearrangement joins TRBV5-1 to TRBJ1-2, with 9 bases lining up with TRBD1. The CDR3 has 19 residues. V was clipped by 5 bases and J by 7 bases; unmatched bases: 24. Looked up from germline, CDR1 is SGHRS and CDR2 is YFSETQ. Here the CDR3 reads CASSSTTGTGSLSIGGYTF. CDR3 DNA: TGCGCCAGCAGTTCAACGACCGGGACAGGGAGTTTATCGATCGGTGGCTACACCTTC.